A single sample is the source of the 31 T cell receptor beta chains below, sequenced in a study of T cells after yellow fever vaccination (dated by TCRdb to between 2017 and 2020). The library was built by means of 5' RACE. TCRdb records Illumina HiSeq 2500 as the sequencer. TCRdb applied fastp at Q25 and MiXCR to the public reads, then kept only in-frame beta chains. Rows are combined by CDR3 protein, so each entry shows the most common genes and DNA. The table for this sample lists 600,000 to 750,000 distinct CDR3 sequences; more than 9% of them were counted only once. Together, the top ten hold around 14% of the sample. The treatment or condition label of this sample denotes: live attenuated yellow fever vaccine strain. The input for sequencing was PBMCs, taken on the day of the yellow fever booster vaccination. These receptors originate from a man between 25 and 39 years old who received the YFV17D yellow fever vaccine.

The V and J genes are TRBV5-1 and TRBJ2-1, with a possible D match to TRBD2 (6 bases). Trimming took 1 base from V and 2 from J, leaving 10 bases between them. Germline V gene sequence: CDR1 SGHRS, CDR2 YFSETQ. CDR3 length: 15 residues. The CDR3 region is CASSLQRTTYNEQFF. The CDR3 DNA reads as TGCGCCAGCAGCTTGCAGAGGACTACCTACAATGAGCAGTTCTTC.

This chain uses TRBV20-1 with TRBJ2-3; TRBD1 agrees at 9 bases. CDR1 and CDR2 from the germline V gene are DFQATT and SNEGSKA (reference sequence). This CDR3 comprises 16 residues. The V gene end was trimmed by 4 bases and the J gene end by 3 bases; junction bases not matched to a gene: 11. DNA for the CDR3: TGCAGTGCTACCCGACAGGGGGTATCAAGAACAGATACGCAGTATTTT. Its translation is CSATRQGVSRTDTQYF.

V is TRBV11-2 and J is TRBJ2-7, with 8 positions matching TRBD2. The CDR3 consists of 17 residues. Germline assignment: CDR1 SGHAT and CDR2 FQNNGV. J lost 4 bases, V lost 3 bases, and 14 bases had no gene match. CDR3 nucleotides: TGTGCCAGCAGCTTCTCCCCCACTAGCGGAGCAATTTACGAGCAGTACTTC. It yields the protein CASSFSPTSGAIYEQYF.

This clonotype was detected only a few times. The rearrangement links TRBV20-1 to TRBJ2-3, with D uncertain. CDR3 length equals 14 residues. CDR1 and CDR2 (germline): DFQATT, SNEGSKA (reference sequence). V lost 1 base and J lost 1, with 9 bases in between. The CDR3 reads CSARVGMRTDTQYF. CDR3 DNA sequence: TGCAGTGCTAGAGTGGGGATGCGCACAGATACGCAGTATTTT.

CDR3 sequence: CASSRRAGSPLHF. CDR3 bases: TGTGCCAGCAGTCGCAGGGCCGGTTCACCCCTCCACTTT. The rearrangement uses TRBV25-1 and TRBJ1-6; possible D gene TRBD1, 5 bases. V was shortened by 5 bases and J by 9 bases, with 11 bases between the two germline ends. The CDR3 runs 13 residues. Germline-derived CDR1 and CDR2 are MGHDK and SYGVNS.

The J gene is TRBJ1-6, the V gene TRBV28; TRBD1 matches at 9 bases. J lost 7 bases, V lost 4 bases, and 11 bases had no gene match. The germline CDR1 and CDR2 sequences are MDHEN and SYDVKM. The CDR3 loop spans 17 amino acids. The CDR3 DNA follows: TGTGCCAGCAGTTCACAGGACAGGGGATTTGCGAATTCACCCCTCCACTTT. This codes for CASSSQDRGFANSPLHF.

V usage is TRBV10-3 and J usage is TRBJ1-2; TRBD1 matches 7 bases. V shed 9 bases, J shed 6 bases, and the junction held 16 bases outside the gene matches. Germline V lookup: CDR1 ENHRY, CDR2 SYGVKD. The CDR3 length is 15 residues. DNA for the CDR3: TGTGCCATGCAGGGAGCGGGACAGAAATCCAATGGCTACACCTTC. As protein: CAMQGAGQKSNGYTF.

This clonotype was detected ten times or more. V is TRBV12-3 or TRBV12-4 and J is TRBJ1-6; D is unresolved. CDR3 size: 12 residues. Trimming took off 6 bases at V and 7 bases at J, with 7 bases between the two ends. The CDR3 sequence: CASSSTNSPLHF. The CDR3, as DNA: TGTGCCAGCAGCTCCACGAATTCACCCCTCCACTTT.

V usage is TRBV20-1 and J usage is TRBJ2-7, with 7 positions matching TRBD2. Germline CDR1 and CDR2: DFQATT and SNEGSKA (reference sequence). The length of the CDR3 is 14 residues. After removal of 1 base from V and 7 bases from J, the junction contained 10 bases not matched to a gene. The CDR3 region has the DNA TGCAGTGCTAGAGCCACAGGAGGGAGGGTTGAGCAGTACTTC. This encodes CSARATGGRVEQYF.

V and J are TRBV6-1 and TRBJ2-3; TRBD2 might be the D (6 bases). This CDR3 has 14 amino acids. V lost 7 bases and J 4 bases, leaving 15 bases between the germline ends. Germline-derived CDR1 and CDR2 are MNHNS and SASEGT. The CDR3, as DNA: TGTGCCAGCAAGGAGGGAGGTCCCCCAGATACGCAGTATTTT. Its translation is CASKEGGPPDTQYF.

This clonotype was detected only a few times. V usage is TRBV12-3 or TRBV12-4 and J usage is TRBJ2-6; 10 bases map to TRBD1. V dropped 6 bases and J dropped 0; count of bases not matched to a gene: 5. This CDR3 spans 17 amino acids. The CDR3 DNA reads as TGTGCCAGCAGCCCCGGGGACAGGGGCTCTGGGGCCAACGTCCTGACTTTC. Translating gives CASSPGDRGSGANVLTF.

This clonotype was counted between two and nine times. The J gene is TRBJ2-5, the V gene TRBV18; D might be TRBD1 (6 bases). Trimming left V 0 bases short and J 5 bases short, with 13 bases between. This CDR3 is 15 amino acids long. CDR1 and CDR2 from the germline V gene are KGHSH and LQKENI. The CDR3 region is CASSPPTGLGETQYF. As DNA, the CDR3 is TGTGCCAGCTCACCACCGACAGGTCTAGGGGAGACCCAGTACTTC.

V gene TRBV11-2 combines with J gene TRBJ2-1, with D hard to call. This CDR3 is 14 amino acids long. Germline CDR1 SGHAT, CDR2 FQNNGV. With 2 bases removed from V and 2 bases from J, the gap between germline ends came to 7 bases. The CDR3 DNA follows: TGTGCCAGCAGCTTATTAGACACCTACAATGAGCAGTTCTTC. Protein product: CASSLLDTYNEQFF.

This clonotype has a handful of counts. The chain combines TRBV6-5 with TRBJ2-3; possibly TRBD1 for D (5 bases). Trimming took 5 bases from V and 4 from J, leaving 7 bases between them. This CDR3 is built from 12 residues. CDR1 and CDR2 from the germline V gene are MNHEY and SVGAGI. This CDR3 is CASSPTADTQYF. DNA of the CDR3: TGTGCCAGCAGTCCGACAGCAGATACGCAGTATTTT.

The table lists this clonotype with a few counts. The chain employs TRBV28 and TRBJ2-2; TRBD1 matches 8 bases. The V segment lost 7 bases and the J segment 7 bases; nucleotides outside the gene matches: 14. CDR1 and CDR2 from the germline V gene are MDHEN and SYDVKM. CDR3 length: 16 amino acids. CDR3 loop: CASTSRYRGKSGELFF. The CDR3 DNA sequence: TGTGCCAGCACCTCACGGTACAGGGGGAAAAGCGGGGAGCTGTTTTTT.

This clonotype has just a few counts. The chain is built from TRBV9 and TRBJ2-3; 7 nucleotides agree with TRBD2. Losses at the gene ends were 3 bases for V and 2 bases for J; bases not matched to a gene: 6. This CDR3 has 15 residues. CDR1 is SGDLS and CDR2 is YYNGEE in the germline V gene. The CDR3 bases are TGTGCCAGCAGCGGGGGGGGGACTAACACAGATACGCAGTATTTT. Its protein product is CASSGGGTNTDTQYF.

The V call is TRBV6-2 or TRBV6-3, the J call TRBJ2-1; D ambiguous. This CDR3 has 13 amino acids. Germline assignment: CDR1 MNHEY and CDR2 SVGEGT. V was cut by 0 bases and J by 5 bases, with 5 bases left in between. CDR3 amino acids: CASSYSPNNEQFF. CDR3 DNA sequence: TGTGCCAGCAGTTACTCCCCAAACAATGAGCAGTTCTTC.

This clonotype has only a few counts. CDR3 sequence: CAAAVGPGTGELFF. Written as DNA, the CDR3 is TGTGCCGCAGCAGTGGGCCCGGGCACCGGGGAGCTGTTTTTT. This chain joins TRBV28 and TRBJ2-2; D call uncertain. Trimming shortened V by 11 bases and J by 4 bases, and 17 bases separated the two germline ends. This CDR3 region has 14 residues. CDR1 is MDHEN, CDR2 SYDVKM, per germline.

In this sample, this clonotype turned up many times. The chain uses TRBV20-1 and TRBJ1-1; tentatively, D is TRBD1 (5 bases). The V and J ends lost 1 base and 3 bases respectively, with 12 bases between them. From germline, CDR1 is DFQATT and CDR2 SNEGSKA (reference sequence). This CDR3 contains 14 residues. CDR3 sequence: CSARGGVGDTEAFF. For the CDR3, the DNA is TGCAGTGCTAGAGGGGGGGTGGGGGACACTGAAGCTTTCTTT.

This clonotype has only a few counts. J is TRBJ2-5 and V is TRBV20-1; 10 bases match TRBD1. V gave up 6 bases and J gave up 1 base; unmatched junction bases: 8. Germline CDR1 and CDR2: DFQATT and SNEGSKA (reference sequence). The CDR3 is 15 residues long. CDR3 in DNA: TGCAGTGCAGGACAGGGGGTCGCCTTCCAAGAGACCCAGTACTTC. Translating gives CSAGQGVAFQETQYF.

The V call is TRBV7-2, the J call TRBJ2-3; no clear D gene. CDR1 and CDR2 (germline): SGHTA, FQGNSA. V was clipped by 3 bases and J by 1 base, with 8 bases between them. This CDR3 has 14 amino acids. CDR3 residues: CASSFRAGTDTQYF. For the CDR3, the DNA is TGTGCCAGCAGCTTTAGGGCTGGCACAGATACGCAGTATTTT.

The chain combines TRBV24-1 with TRBJ2-4; D remains ambiguous. Between the trimmed V and J ends, which lost 0 bases and 7 bases, there was a span of 0 bases. Germline values: CDR1 KGHDR, CDR2 SFDVKD. The CDR3 contains 11 residues. The DNA of the CDR3 is TGTGCCACCAGTGATTTGAACATTCAGTACTTC. Translation gives CATSDLNIQYF.

This clonotype has a handful of counts. The gene calls are TRBV18 and TRBJ2-7; D unclear. Germline V gene sequence: CDR1 KGHSH, CDR2 LQKENI. The CDR3 spans 14 residues. Trimming shortened V by 5 bases and J by 0 bases, and 11 bases separated the two germline ends. The CDR3 protein is CASSRSANSYEQYF. CDR3 coding DNA: TGTGCCAGCTCAAGGAGCGCAAACTCCTACGAGCAGTACTTC.

The chain links TRBV13 to TRBJ2-1, with 11 bases that match TRBD2. The V gene end was trimmed by 5 bases and the J gene end by 10 bases; junction bases not matched to a gene: 13. Germline CDR1 reads PRHDT; CDR2 reads FYEKMQ (reference sequence). The CDR3 consists of 16 residues. Written as DNA, the CDR3 is TGTGCCAGCAGCCCCAGGGTGGCTAGCGGGAGGCACGAGCAGTTCTTC. Protein sequence: CASSPRVASGRHEQFF.

The chain links TRBV5-1 to TRBJ2-5; the D call may be TRBD1 or TRBD2 (6 bases each). This CDR3 spans 14 amino acids. Germline values: CDR1 SGHRS, CDR2 YFSETQ. V shed 2 bases and J shed 5 bases, with 13 bases lying between them. CDR3 sequence: CASSFDGGPETQYF. CDR3 nucleotide sequence: TGCGCCAGCAGCTTTGATGGGGGGCCGGAGACCCAGTACTTC.

The chain uses TRBV4-3 and TRBJ2-1, with TRBD1 matching 7 bases. CDR3 length: 15 amino acids. V lost 4 bases to trimming and J lost 1 base; unmatched junction nucleotides: 4. CDR1 and CDR2 from the germline V gene are LGHNA and YSLEER. CDR3 in DNA: TGCGCCAGCAGCCCCCAGGGGGATTCCTACAATGAGCAGTTCTTC. Translated, it gives CASSPQGDSYNEQFF.

This clonotype has more than one count but fewer than ten. The CDR3 DNA sequence: TGTGCCACCAGCAGAGCGGGCCTACAAGAGACCCAGTACTTC. It specifies CATSRAGLQETQYF. The chain links TRBV15 to TRBJ2-5, with D unclear. Germline CDR1 LNHNV, CDR2 YYDKDF (reference sequence). This CDR3 is 14 amino acids long. The V end was cut by 1 base, the J end by 2 bases, with 8 bases between. Drawing the rest from reference TRBV15 and TRBJ2-5, the complete variable domain is DAMVIQNPRYQVTQFGKPVTLSCSQTLNHNVMYWYQQKSSQAPKLLFHYYDKDFNNEADTPDNFQSRRPNTSFCFLDIRSPGLGDTAMYLCATSRAGLQETQYFGPGTRLLVL.

The chain has TRBV6-1 and TRBJ2-1, with 8 bases that match TRBD2. The CDR3 is 16 residues long. Germline V gene sequence: CDR1 MNHNS, CDR2 SASEGT. Trimming took 3 bases from V and 2 from J; bases not matched to a gene: 6. CDR3: CASSDTAGETYNEQFF. DNA of the CDR3: TGTGCCAGCAGTGACACAGCGGGAGAGACCTACAATGAGCAGTTCTTC.

This clonotype was seen only a few times. The chain uses TRBV20-1 and TRBJ2-1, with TRBD2 matching 7 bases. With 0 bases clipped from V and 9 bases from J, the junction kept 17 bases outside the gene matches. The CDR3 runs to 17 residues. Looked up from germline, CDR1 is DFQATT and CDR2 is SNEGSKA (reference sequence). CDR3 amino acids: CSARDWSSGSPDGEQFF. CDR3 bases: TGCAGTGCTAGAGATTGGAGTAGCGGGTCCCCCGACGGTGAGCAGTTCTTC.

V usage is TRBV27 and J usage is TRBJ1-6, with 7 bases fitting TRBD1. This CDR3 spans 13 amino acids. The J segment lost 14 bases and the V segment lost 7 bases, leaving 11 bases of the junction unmatched. Looked up from germline, CDR1 is MNHEY and CDR2 is SMNVEV (reference sequence). The CDR3 region is CASKEGTAFSLHF. CDR3 coding DNA: TGTGCCAGCAAGGAAGGGACAGCCTTTTCCCTCCACTTT.

This clonotype has only a few counts. V usage is TRBV18 and J usage is TRBJ2-3, with 9 bases identical to TRBD2. V lost 8 bases, J lost 0 bases, and 6 bases stayed unmatched. The CDR3 is made up of 15 amino acids. The V gene's germline CDR1 is KGHSH and CDR2 LQKENI. The CDR3, as DNA: TGTGCCAGCACCCCTACTAGCGGGAGCACAGATACGCAGTATTTT. This gives the protein CASTPTSGSTDTQYF.